The present T cell receptor (beta chain) was sequenced within a study of neurological immune-mediated disorders. Each TCR transcript was tagged with a 10-nucleotide random UMI during 5'RACE. Over 160 million TCR-beta sequences, together covering 15-18 subjects, were produced by every individual sequencing run that was carried out. TCRdb ran MiXCR on the 5' RACE reads and lists one entry per CDR3 protein. The sample contains roughly 27,000 distinct CDR3 sequences, under 25% of which appear only once. Volunteers attending a blood bank in Maryland, USA, served as healthy controls. PBMCs stored at -80 C, 2 million in total, were the source of the unsorted libraries. Trimming removed 6 bases at V and 1 base at J, with 15 bases between. CDR1 is MNHEY, CDR2 SVGAGI, per germline. This CDR3 is built from 16 residues. This clonotype was seen many times.

This sequence originates from a woman between 55 and 75 years old in good health. Sequencing used PBMCs. This chain connects TRBV6-5 to TRBJ2-2; D perhaps matches TRBD1 (8 bases). CDR3 in amino acids: CASRYRGGMNTGELFF. CDR3 sequence (DNA): TGTGCCAGCAGATACAGGGGGGGGATGAACACCGGGGAGCTGTTTTTT.